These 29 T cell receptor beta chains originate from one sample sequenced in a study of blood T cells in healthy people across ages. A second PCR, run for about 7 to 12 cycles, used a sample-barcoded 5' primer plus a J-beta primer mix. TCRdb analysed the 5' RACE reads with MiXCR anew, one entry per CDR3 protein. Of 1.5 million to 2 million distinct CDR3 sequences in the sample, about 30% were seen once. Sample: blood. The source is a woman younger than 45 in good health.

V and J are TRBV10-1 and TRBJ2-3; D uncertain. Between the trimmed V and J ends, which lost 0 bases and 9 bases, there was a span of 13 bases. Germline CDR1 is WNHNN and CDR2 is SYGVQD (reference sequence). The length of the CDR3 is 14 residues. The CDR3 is CASSESSDLGTQYF. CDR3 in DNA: TGCGCCAGCAGTGAGTCGTCGGACCTTGGGACGCAGTATTTT.

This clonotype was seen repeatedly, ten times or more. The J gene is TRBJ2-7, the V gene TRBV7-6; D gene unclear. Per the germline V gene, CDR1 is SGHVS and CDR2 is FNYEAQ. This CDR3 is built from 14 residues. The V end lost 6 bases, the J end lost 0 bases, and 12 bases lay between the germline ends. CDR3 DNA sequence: TGTGCCAGCAGTTCGGAGCTTAGCTCCTACGAGCAGTACTTC. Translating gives CASSSELSSYEQYF.

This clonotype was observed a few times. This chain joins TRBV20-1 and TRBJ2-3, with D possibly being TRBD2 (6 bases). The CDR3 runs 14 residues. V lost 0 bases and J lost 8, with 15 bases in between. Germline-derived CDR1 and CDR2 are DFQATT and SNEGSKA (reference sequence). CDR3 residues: CSARDTGRGSTQYF. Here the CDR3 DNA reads TGCAGTGCTAGAGATACGGGCCGGGGGTCTACGCAGTATTTT.

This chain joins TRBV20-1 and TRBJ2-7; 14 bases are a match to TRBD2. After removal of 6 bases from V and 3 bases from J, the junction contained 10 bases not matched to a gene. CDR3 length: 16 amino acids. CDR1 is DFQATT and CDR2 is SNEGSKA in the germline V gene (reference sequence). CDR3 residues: CSATGTSGRINYEQYF. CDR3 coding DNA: TGCAGTGCAACCGGGACTAGCGGGAGAATAAACTACGAGCAGTACTTC.

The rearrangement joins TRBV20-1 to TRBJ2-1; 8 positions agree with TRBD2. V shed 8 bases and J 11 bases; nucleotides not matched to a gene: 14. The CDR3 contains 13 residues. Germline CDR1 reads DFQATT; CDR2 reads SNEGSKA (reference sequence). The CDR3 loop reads CSISGTRSPKQFF. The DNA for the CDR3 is TGCAGTATTTCCGGGACTAGATCTCCGAAGCAGTTCTTC.

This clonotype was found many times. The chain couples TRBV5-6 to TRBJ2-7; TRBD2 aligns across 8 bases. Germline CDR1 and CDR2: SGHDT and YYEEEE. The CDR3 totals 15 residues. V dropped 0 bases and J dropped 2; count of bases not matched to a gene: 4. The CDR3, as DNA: TGTGCCAGCAGCTTGGGTGGTAGCGGGGCCTACGAGCAGTACTTC. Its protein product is CASSLGGSGAYEQYF.

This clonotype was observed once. CDR3 sequence: CASSQSPDRAISGNTIYF. Here the CDR3 DNA reads TGCGCCAGCAGCCAGAGCCCCGACAGGGCGATCTCTGGAAACACCATATATTTT. The rearrangement uses TRBV4-3 and TRBJ1-3; 7 nucleotides align to TRBD1. Trimming cost V 3 bases and J 0 bases; bases outside gene matches: 11. Germline values: CDR1 LGHNA, CDR2 YSLEER. This CDR3 is 18 amino acids long.

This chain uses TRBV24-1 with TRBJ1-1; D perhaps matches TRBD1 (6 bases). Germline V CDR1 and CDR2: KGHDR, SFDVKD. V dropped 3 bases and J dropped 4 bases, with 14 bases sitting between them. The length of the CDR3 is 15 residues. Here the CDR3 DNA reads TGTGCCACCAGTGATGCGACAGGAGAGGTCACTGAAGCTTTCTTT. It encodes CATSDATGEVTEAFF.

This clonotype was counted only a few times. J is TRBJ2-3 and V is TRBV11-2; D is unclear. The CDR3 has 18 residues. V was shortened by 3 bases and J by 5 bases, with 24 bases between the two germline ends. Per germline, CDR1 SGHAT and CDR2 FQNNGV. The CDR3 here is CASSLAGRFLGSRDTQYF. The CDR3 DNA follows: TGTGCCAGCAGCTTGGCCGGACGGTTCTTGGGGTCAAGAGATACGCAGTATTTT.

CDR3 residues: CSVAPTNYGYTF. The CDR3, as DNA: TGCAGCGTTGCACCTACTAACTATGGCTACACCTTC. The genes are TRBV29-1 and TRBJ1-2; no clear D gene. The CDR3 loop spans 12 amino acids. Germline CDR1 is SQVTM and CDR2 is ANQGSEA. V shed 4 bases and J shed 0 bases, with 6 bases lying between them. Full variable domain (rest looked up from reference TRBV29-1 and TRBJ1-2): SAVISQKPSRDICQRGTSLTIQCQVDSQVTMMFWYRQQPGQSLTLIATANQGSEATYESGFVIDKFPISRPNLTFSTLTVSNMSPEDSSIYLCSVAPTNYGYTFGSGTRLTVV.

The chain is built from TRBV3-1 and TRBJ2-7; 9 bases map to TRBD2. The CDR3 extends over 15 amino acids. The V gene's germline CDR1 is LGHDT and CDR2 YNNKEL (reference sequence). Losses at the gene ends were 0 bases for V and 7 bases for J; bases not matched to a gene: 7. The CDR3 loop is CASSQDGLAGNEQYF. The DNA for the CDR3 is TGTGCCAGCAGCCAAGATGGTCTAGCGGGAAATGAGCAGTACTTC.

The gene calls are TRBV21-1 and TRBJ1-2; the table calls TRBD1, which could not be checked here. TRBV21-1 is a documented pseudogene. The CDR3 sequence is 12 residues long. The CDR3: CASSTPEAGYTF. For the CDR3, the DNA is TGTGCCAGCAGCACGCCCGAAGCTGGCTACACCTTC.

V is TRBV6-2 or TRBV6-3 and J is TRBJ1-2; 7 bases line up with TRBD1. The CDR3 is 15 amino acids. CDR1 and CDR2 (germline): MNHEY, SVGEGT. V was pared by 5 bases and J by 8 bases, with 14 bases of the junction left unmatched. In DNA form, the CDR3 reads TGTGCCAGCAGTCCCTCGGGACAGCGGATACGCGGCTACACCTTC. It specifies CASSPSGQRIRGYTF.

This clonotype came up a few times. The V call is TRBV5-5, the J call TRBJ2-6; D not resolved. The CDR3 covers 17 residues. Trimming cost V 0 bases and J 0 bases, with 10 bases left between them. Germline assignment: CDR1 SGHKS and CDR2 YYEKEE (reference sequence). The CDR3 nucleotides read TGTGCCAGCAGCTTGGCCCAACAGACCTCTGGGGCCAACGTCCTGACTTTC. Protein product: CASSLAQQTSGANVLTF.

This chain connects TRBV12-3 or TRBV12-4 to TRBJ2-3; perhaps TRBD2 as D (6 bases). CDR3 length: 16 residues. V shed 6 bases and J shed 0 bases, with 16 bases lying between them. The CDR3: CASSPGRGKSTDTQYF. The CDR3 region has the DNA TGTGCCAGCAGCCCAGGACGGGGGAAGAGCACAGATACGCAGTATTTT.

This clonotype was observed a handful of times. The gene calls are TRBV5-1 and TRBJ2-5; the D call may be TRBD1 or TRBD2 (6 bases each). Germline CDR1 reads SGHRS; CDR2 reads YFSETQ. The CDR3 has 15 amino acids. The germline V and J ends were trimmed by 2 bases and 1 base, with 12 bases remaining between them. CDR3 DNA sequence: TGCGCCAGCAGCTTCCTACAGGGACTCCAAGAGACCCAGTACTTC. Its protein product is CASSFLQGLQETQYF.

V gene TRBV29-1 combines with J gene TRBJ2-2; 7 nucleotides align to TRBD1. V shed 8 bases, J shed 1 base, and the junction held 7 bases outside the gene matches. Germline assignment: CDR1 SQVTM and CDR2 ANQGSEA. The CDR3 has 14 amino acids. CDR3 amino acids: CSPTGQENTGELFF. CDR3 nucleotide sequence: TGCAGCCCAACCGGACAGGAGAACACCGGGGAGCTGTTTTTT.

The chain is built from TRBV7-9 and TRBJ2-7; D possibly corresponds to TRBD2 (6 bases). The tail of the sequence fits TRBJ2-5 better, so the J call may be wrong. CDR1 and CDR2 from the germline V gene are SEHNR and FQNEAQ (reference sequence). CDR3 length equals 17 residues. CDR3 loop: CASSLRSTGTGGETQYF. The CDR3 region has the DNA TGTGCCAGCAGCTTAAGGTCGACGGGGACCGGAGGGGAGACCCAGTACTTC.

As DNA, the CDR3 is TGTGCCAGCAGCATTAAGGGTGGGCCTGGCTACAATGAGCAGTTCTTC. Its protein product is CASSIKGGPGYNEQFF. The rearrangement links TRBV7-9 to TRBJ2-1, with D uncertain. V dropped 5 bases and J dropped 3 bases, with 17 bases sitting between them. The CDR3 extends over 16 amino acids. Germline values: CDR1 SEHNR, CDR2 FQNEAQ (reference sequence).

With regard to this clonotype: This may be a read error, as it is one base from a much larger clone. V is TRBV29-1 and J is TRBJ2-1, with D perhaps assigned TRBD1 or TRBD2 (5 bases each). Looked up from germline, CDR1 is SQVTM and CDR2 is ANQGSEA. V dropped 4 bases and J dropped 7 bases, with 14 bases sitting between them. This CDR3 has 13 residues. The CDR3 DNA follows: TGCAGCGTTGCCGAGGGGCGGTCAAATGAGCAGTTCTTC. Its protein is CSVAEGRSNEQFF.

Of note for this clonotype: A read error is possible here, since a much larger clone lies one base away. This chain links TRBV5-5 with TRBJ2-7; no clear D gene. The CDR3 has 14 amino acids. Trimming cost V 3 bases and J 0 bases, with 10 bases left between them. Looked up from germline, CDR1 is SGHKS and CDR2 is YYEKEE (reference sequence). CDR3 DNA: TGTGCCAGCAGCTCCCGCTTTGGCTCCTACGAGCAGTACTTC. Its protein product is CASSSRFGSYEQYF.

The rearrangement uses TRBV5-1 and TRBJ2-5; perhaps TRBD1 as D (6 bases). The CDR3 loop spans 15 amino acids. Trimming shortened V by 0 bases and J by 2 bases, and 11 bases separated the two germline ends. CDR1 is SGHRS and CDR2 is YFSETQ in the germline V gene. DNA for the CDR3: TGCGCCAGCAGCTTGGGCAGGGGAAGGCAAGAGACCCAGTACTTC. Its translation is CASSLGRGRQETQYF.

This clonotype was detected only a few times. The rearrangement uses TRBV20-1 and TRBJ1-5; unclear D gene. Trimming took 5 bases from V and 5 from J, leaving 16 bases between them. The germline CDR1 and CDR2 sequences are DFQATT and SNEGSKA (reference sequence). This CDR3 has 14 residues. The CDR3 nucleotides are TGCAGTGCTGTTGACATTCTTAAGGATCAGCCCCAGCATTTT. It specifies CSAVDILKDQPQHF.

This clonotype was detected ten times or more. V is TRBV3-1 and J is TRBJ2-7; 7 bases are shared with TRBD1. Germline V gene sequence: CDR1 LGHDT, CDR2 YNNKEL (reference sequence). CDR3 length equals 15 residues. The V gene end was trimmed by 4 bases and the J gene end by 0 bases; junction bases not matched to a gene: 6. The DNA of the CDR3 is TGTGCCAGCAGCCTACGGGGACAGCCCTCCTACGAGCAGTACTTC. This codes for CASSLRGQPSYEQYF.

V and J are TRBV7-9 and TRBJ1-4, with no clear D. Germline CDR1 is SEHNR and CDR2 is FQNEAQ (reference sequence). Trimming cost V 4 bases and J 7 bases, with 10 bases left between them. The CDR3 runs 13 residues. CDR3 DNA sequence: TGTGCCAGCAGCTCCAGTTTGCTTGAAAAACTGTTTTTT. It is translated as CASSSSLLEKLFF.

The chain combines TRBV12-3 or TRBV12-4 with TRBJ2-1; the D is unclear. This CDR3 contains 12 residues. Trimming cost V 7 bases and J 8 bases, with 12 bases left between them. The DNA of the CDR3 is TGTGCCAGCACCAAGGAAGGCCATGAGCAGTTCTTC. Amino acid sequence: CASTKEGHEQFF.

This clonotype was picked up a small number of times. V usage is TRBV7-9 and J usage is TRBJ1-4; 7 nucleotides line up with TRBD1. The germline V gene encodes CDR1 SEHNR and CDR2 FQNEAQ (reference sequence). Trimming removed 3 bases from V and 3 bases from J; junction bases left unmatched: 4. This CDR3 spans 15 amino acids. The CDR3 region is CASSLVTGSNEKLFF. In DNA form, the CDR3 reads TGTGCCAGCAGCTTGGTGACAGGGTCTAATGAAAAACTGTTTTTT.

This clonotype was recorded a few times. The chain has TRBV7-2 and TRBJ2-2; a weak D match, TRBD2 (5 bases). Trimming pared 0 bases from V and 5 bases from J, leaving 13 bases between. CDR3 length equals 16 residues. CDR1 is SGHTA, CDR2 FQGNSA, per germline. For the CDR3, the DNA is TGTGCCAGCAGCTTAGCCGGGGAAGTTTTGACCGGGGAGCTGTTTTTT. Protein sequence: CASSLAGEVLTGELFF.

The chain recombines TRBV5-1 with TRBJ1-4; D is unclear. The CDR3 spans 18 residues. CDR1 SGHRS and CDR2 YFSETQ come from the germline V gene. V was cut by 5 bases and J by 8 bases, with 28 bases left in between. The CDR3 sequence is CASRLGYLPANRGEKLFF. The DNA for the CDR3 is TGCGCCAGCAGACTCGGATACTTACCCGCAAACCGAGGGGAAAAACTGTTTTTT. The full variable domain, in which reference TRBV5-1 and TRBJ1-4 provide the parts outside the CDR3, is KAGVTQTPRYLIKTRGQQVTLSCSPISGHRSVSWYQQTPGQGLQFLFEYFSETQRNKGNFPGRFSGRQFSNSRSEMNVSTLELGDSALYLCASRLGYLPANRGEKLFFGSGTQLSVL.